One and the same sample provided the 8 T cell receptor beta chains below, sequenced in a study of blood T cell repertoires in COVID-19. Sequencing used immunoSEQ multiplex PCR; TCRdb keeps in-frame clones, though not all of them. The sample lists approximately 300,000 clones; around 90% were seen once. Sequencing was carried out using peripheral blood. All receptors come from a woman in her thirties or forties with COVID-19, enrolled during active disease.

The V and J genes are TRBV7-9 and TRBJ1-2, with D maybe TRBD1 (5 bases). Looked up from germline, CDR1 is SEHNR and CDR2 is FQNEAQ (reference sequence). With 0 bases removed from V and 2 bases from J, the gap between germline ends came to 13 bases. The CDR3 length is 16 residues. The CDR3 nucleotides are TGTGCCAGCAGCTTAGCTCTTGGGGGGATCAACTATGGCTACACCTTC. Protein: CASSLALGGINYGYTF.

The rearrangement joins TRBV28 to TRBJ1-5, with a possible D match to TRBD1 (6 bases). Germline values: CDR1 MDHEN, CDR2 SYDVKM. V lost 7 bases and J lost 4, with 11 bases in between. The CDR3 sequence is 13 residues long. CDR3 DNA sequence: TGTGCCAGCACGGACAGTAAAAATCAGCCCCAGCATTTT. Protein sequence: CASTDSKNQPQHF. The full variable domain, rest sourced from reference TRBV28 and TRBJ1-5, is DVKVTQSSRYLVKRTGEKVFLECVQDMDHENMFWYRQDPGLGLRLIYFSYDVKMKEKGDIPEGYSVSREKKERFSLILESASTNQTSMYLCASTDSKNQPQHFGDGTRLSIL.

J is TRBJ2-1 and V is TRBV5-1; 7 nucleotides align to TRBD2. The V and J ends lost 4 bases and 0 bases, in that order; junction bases with no gene match: 10. The length of the CDR3 is 17 residues. CDR1 and CDR2 from the germline V gene are SGHRS and YFSETQ. The CDR3 DNA reads as TGCGCCAGCAGCCCCCGGACTAGGCTTAGCTCCTACAATGAGCAGTTCTTC. Amino acid sequence: CASSPRTRLSSYNEQFF.

V is TRBV27 and J is TRBJ2-7; 8 bases line up with TRBD2. There are 15 residues in the CDR3. V was clipped by 3 bases and J by 3 bases; unmatched bases: 7. Germline V gene sequence: CDR1 MNHEY, CDR2 SMNVEV (reference sequence). The CDR3 spells CASSFSTSAYYEQYF. The CDR3 DNA follows: TGTGCCAGCAGTTTTTCGACTAGCGCATACTACGAGCAGTACTTC.

This clone was seen just once. The rearrangement links TRBV6-2 or TRBV6-3 to TRBJ1-1, with a possible D match to TRBD1 (6 bases). Germline V gene sequence: CDR1 MNHEY, CDR2 SVGEGT. CDR3 length equals 15 residues. V gave up 4 bases and J gave up 1 base, with 13 bases separating them. CDR3 DNA: TGTGCCAGCAGTTTAATGGGACAATCGAACACTGAAGCTTTCTTT. Its translation: CASSLMGQSNTEAFF.

The rearrangement uses TRBV6-1 and TRBJ1-2, with D unclear. The CDR3 length is 15 residues. The V gene lost 6 bases and the J gene lost 0 bases, with 14 bases spanning the gap. Germline CDR1 MNHNS, CDR2 SASEGT. CDR3 sequence reads: CASRDTGNPNYGYTF. The CDR3 DNA sequence: TGTGCCAGCAGAGATACCGGTAATCCTAACTATGGCTACACCTTC.

The chain recombines TRBV5-1 with TRBJ2-7, with a possible D match to TRBD1 (5 bases). Germline lookup yields CDR1 SGHRS and CDR2 YFSETQ. Trimming removed 0 bases at V and 6 bases at J, with 16 bases between. The CDR3 totals 15 residues. The CDR3 protein is CASSLAPGNLREQYF. The CDR3 nucleotides are TGCGCCAGCAGCTTGGCCCCAGGGAATCTGCGCGAGCAGTACTTC. Looking up the rest from reference TRBV5-1 and TRBJ2-7 gives the full variable domain: KAGVTQTPRYLIKTRGQQVTLSCSPISGHRSVSWYQQTPGQGLQFLFEYFSETQRNKGNFPGRFSGRQFSNSRSEMNVSTLELGDSALYLCASSLAPGNLREQYFGPGTRLTVT.

The rearrangement links TRBV5-1 to TRBJ2-1; TRBD1 aligns across 8 bases. Losses at the gene ends were 2 bases for V and 3 bases for J; bases not matched to a gene: 4. Germline V gene data show CDR1 as SGHRS and CDR2 as YFSETQ. The CDR3 is 15 amino acids. The CDR3, as DNA: TGCGCCAGCAGCTTCGACGACAGGGGCTACAATGAGCAGTTCTTC. This translates into CASSFDDRGYNEQFF.